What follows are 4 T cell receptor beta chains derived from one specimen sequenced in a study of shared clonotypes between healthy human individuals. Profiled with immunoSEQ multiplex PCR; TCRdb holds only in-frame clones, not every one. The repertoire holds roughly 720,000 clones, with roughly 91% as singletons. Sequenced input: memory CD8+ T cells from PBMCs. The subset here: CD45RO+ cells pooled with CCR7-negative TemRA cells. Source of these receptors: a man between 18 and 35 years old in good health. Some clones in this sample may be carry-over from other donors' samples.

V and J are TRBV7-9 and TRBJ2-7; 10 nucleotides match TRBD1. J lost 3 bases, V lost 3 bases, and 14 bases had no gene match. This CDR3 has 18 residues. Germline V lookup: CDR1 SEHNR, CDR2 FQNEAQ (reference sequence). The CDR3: CASSLGQGSGRSSYEQYF. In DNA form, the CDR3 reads TGTGCCAGCAGCTTGGGACAGGGGAGCGGGAGAAGTAGCTACGAGCAGTACTTC.

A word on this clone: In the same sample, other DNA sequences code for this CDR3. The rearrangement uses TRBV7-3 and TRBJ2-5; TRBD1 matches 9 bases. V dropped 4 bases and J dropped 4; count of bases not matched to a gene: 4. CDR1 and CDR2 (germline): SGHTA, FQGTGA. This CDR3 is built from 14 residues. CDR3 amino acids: CASSSTGGAETQYF. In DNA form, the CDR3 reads TGTGCCAGCAGCTCGACAGGGGGGGCAGAGACCCAGTACTTC.

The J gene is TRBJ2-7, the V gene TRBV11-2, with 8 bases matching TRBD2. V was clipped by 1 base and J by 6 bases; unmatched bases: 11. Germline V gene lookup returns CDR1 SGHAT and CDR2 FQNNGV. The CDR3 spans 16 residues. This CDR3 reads CASSLAPGLAPSEQYF. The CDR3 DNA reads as TGTGCCAGCAGCTTAGCCCCCGGACTAGCTCCCTCCGAGCAGTACTTC.

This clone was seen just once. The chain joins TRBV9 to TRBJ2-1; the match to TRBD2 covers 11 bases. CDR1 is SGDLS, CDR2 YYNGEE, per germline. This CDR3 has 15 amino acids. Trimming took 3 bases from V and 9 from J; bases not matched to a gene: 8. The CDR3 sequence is CASSAPVAGGFEQFF. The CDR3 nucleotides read TGTGCCAGCAGCGCCCCGGTAGCGGGAGGGTTTGAGCAGTTCTTC.